There are a few counts of the clone carrying this T cell receptor (beta chain). Its antigen is unknown. The same CDR3 can be traced to other DNA sequences in this sample. This sample was taken from a study of beta chain features in type 1 diabetes. In the study overall: What patients shared with healthy donors was a similar profile of age, gender and cell yields.

There are 15 residues in the CDR3. Unmatched junction bases numbered 8, after V lost 4 bases and J lost 5 bases. Germline V gene data show CDR1 as MDHEN and CDR2 as SYDVKM. TCRB transcripts that were expressed got sequenced, as all of the isolated RNA had been reverse transcribed. The method was immunoSEQ multiplex PCR; TCRdb's version includes in-frame clones alone and lacks a portion of them. The profile shows hundreds of thousands of clones, under 20% of them singletons. The study's findings and limits: Among patients, naive, central memory and Treg TCRB repertoires appeared more similar than among healthy donors. Any PCR bias toward short templates would affect both groups alike. Individuals with type 1 diabetes displayed fewer insertions and more deletions at VDJ junctions.

The chain combines TRBV28 with TRBJ2-1; 7 nucleotides agree with TRBD2. The source is a woman between 18 and 29 years old in good health. The specimen sequenced was naive CD4+ T cells from blood. In nucleotides, the CDR3 is TGTGCCAGCAGTTCTCCGGCTAGCGGAAACAATGAGCAGTTCTTC. As protein: CASSSPASGNNEQFF. Full variable domain (missing parts from reference TRBV28 and TRBJ2-1): DVKVTQSSRYLVKRTGEKVFLECVQDMDHENMFWYRQDPGLGLRLIYFSYDVKMKEKGDIPEGYSVSREKKERFSLILESASTNQTSMYLCASSSPASGNNEQFFGPGTRLTVL.